These 27 T cell receptor beta chains share one sample of origin, sequenced in a study of TIL therapy for anti-PD-1-resistant metastatic lung cancer. The libraries were made with immunoSEQ v3. The assay was immunoSEQ multiplex PCR, and TCRdb's table has in-frame clones only and misses some. The repertoire holds 50,000 or so clones, with less than 75% as singletons. Time point defined: pre-treatment sample, taken before nivolumab and TIL therapy. Most excised metastases sampled were pleural nodules or supraclavicular lymph nodes. The material was tumor tissue, obtained at baseline. These receptors all come from a person between 25 and 79 years old with non-small cell lung cancer.

Of note for this clone: A read error may produce the germline difference seen at one junction end. The chain combines TRBV5-1 with TRBJ2-2; D might be TRBD1 (6 bases). The CDR3 is 15 residues long. Germline assignment: CDR1 SGHRS and CDR2 YFSETQ. The CDR3 region has the DNA TGCGCCAGCAGCTTGGGAAGGGGGAACCCCGGGGAGCTGTTTTTT. Amino acids: CASSLGRGNPGELFF.

The CDR3: CASMVKDVEQYF. DNA of the CDR3: TGTGCCAGCATGGTTAAGGACGTCGAGCAGTACTTC. The V call is TRBV6-1, the J call TRBJ2-7; D is unresolved. Trimming took off 7 bases at V and 6 bases at J, with 13 bases between the two ends. Germline V gene sequence: CDR1 MNHNS, CDR2 SASEGT. CDR3 size: 12 residues.

The rearrangement joins TRBV4-2 to TRBJ2-7; D is ambiguous. The CDR3 covers 13 residues. Germline V CDR1 and CDR2: LGHNA, YNFKEQ. Trimming left V 1 base short and J 7 bases short, with 11 bases between. The CDR3 DNA is TGTGCCAGCAGCCAAGCCGGAATGAGGGAGCAGTACTTC. Translating it yields CASSQAGMREQYF.

The chain has TRBV9 and TRBJ2-3; 10 bases match TRBD2. The germline V gene encodes CDR1 SGDLS and CDR2 YYNGEE. The junction had 10 bases not matched to a gene; V was cut back by 3 bases and J by 6 bases. The CDR3 is 16 amino acids. Here the CDR3 DNA reads TGTGCCAGCAGCGAGGGCTTAGCGGGGGGTCATGATACGCAGTATTTT. This sequence encodes CASSEGLAGGHDTQYF. Full variable domain (rest looked up from reference TRBV9 and TRBJ2-3): DSGVTQTPKHLITATGQRVTLRCSPRSGDLSVYWYQQSLDQGLQFLIQYYNGEERAKGNILERFSAQQFPDLHSELNLSSLELGDSALYFCASSEGLAGGHDTQYFGPGTRLTVL.

V gene TRBV5-1 combines with J gene TRBJ2-5; 10 bases align to TRBD2. Germline values: CDR1 SGHRS, CDR2 YFSETQ. This CDR3 spans 16 amino acids. The V segment lost 4 bases and the J segment 4 bases; nucleotides outside the gene matches: 10. For the CDR3, the DNA is TGCGCCAGCAGCCCTCGGACTAGCGGTAATGGAGAGACCCAGTACTTC. It specifies CASSPRTSGNGETQYF.

This rearrangement joins TRBV25-1 to TRBJ1-2; 7 bases fit TRBD1. CDR3 length equals 13 residues. In germline, CDR1 is MGHDK, CDR2 SYGVNS. V lost 7 bases and J lost 8; bases outside the gene matches: 10. CDR3 bases: TGTGCCAGCACCACAGGGGCTCAGGGAGGCTACACCTTC. It translates to CASTTGAQGGYTF.

The chain couples TRBV28 to TRBJ2-7; 11 nucleotides match TRBD2. Germline values: CDR1 MDHEN, CDR2 SYDVKM. The CDR3 contains 15 residues. The V and J ends lost 6 bases and 3 bases, in that order; junction bases with no gene match: 7. The CDR3 loop reads CASRTSGTSGYEQYF. Here the CDR3 DNA reads TGTGCCAGCAGAACCTCCGGGACTAGCGGCTACGAGCAGTACTTC.

This clone was observed a handful of times. This chain links TRBV7-9 with TRBJ2-3, with a weak D call TRBD2 (5 bases). The CDR3 is made up of 16 amino acids. V was pared by 5 bases and J by 3 bases, with 18 bases between. Germline V CDR1 and CDR2: SEHNR, FQNEAQ (reference sequence). In DNA, the CDR3 is TGTGCCAGCAGCCACCGAACTAGTCGGGGAACAGATACGCAGTATTTT. It is translated as CASSHRTSRGTDTQYF.

On this clone: A junction end diverges from the germline sequence, so it may reflect a read error. The chain carries TRBV6-5 and TRBJ1-1; D remains ambiguous. In germline, CDR1 is MNHEY, CDR2 SVGAGI. CDR3 length equals 12 residues. In DNA, the CDR3 is TGTGCCAGCAGTGATAGGGTGAAGGCCACCCCTTTT. It encodes CASSDRVKATPF.

V and J are TRBV5-1 and TRBJ2-7; 13 positions match TRBD2. This CDR3 has 15 amino acids. Germline CDR1 and CDR2: SGHRS and YFSETQ. V gave up 4 bases and J gave up 2 bases; unmatched junction bases: 3. The DNA of the CDR3 is TGCGCCAGCAGCAAAGGGACTAGCGGGACCTACGAGCAGTACTTC. This gives the protein CASSKGTSGTYEQYF.

The rearrangement joins TRBV11-2 to TRBJ1-2; D is ambiguous. Germline V gene data show CDR1 as SGHAT and CDR2 as FQNNGV. Trimming stripped 3 bases from V and 4 bases from J, with 9 bases between. The CDR3 loop spans 13 amino acids. CDR3 region: CASSLGYRYGYTF. The CDR3 DNA is TGTGCCAGCAGCTTGGGATACCGCTATGGCTACACCTTC.

This rearrangement joins TRBV4-1 to TRBJ1-5; tentatively, D is TRBD1 (6 bases). From germline, CDR1 is MGHRA and CDR2 YSYEKL. Trimming shortened V by 0 bases and J by 6 bases, and 9 bases separated the two germline ends. The CDR3 totals 14 residues. This chain's CDR3 is CASSQDQGIQPQHF. Here the CDR3 DNA reads TGCGCCAGCAGCCAAGATCAGGGGATTCAGCCCCAGCATTTT.

The rearrangement links TRBV5-1 to TRBJ2-5; TRBD2 agrees at 12 bases. This CDR3 comprises 15 residues. The V and J ends lost 1 base and 4 bases, in that order; junction bases with no gene match: 2. CDR1 is SGHRS and CDR2 is YFSETQ in the germline V gene. As DNA, the CDR3 is TGCGCCAGCAGCTTGAGACTAGCGGGAGTAGAGACCCAGTACTTC. It yields the protein CASSLRLAGVETQYF.

The V gene is TRBV19, the J gene TRBJ2-7, with D possibly TRBD1 on 5 matching bases. Looked up from germline, CDR1 is LNHDA and CDR2 is SQIVND (reference sequence). There are 13 residues in the CDR3. Deletions cut 3 bases from V and 11 bases from J, with 17 bases between. This chain's CDR3 is CASSMGPFTFEYF. DNA for the CDR3: TGTGCCAGTAGTATGGGGCCGTTTACCTTCGAGTACTTC.

The chain links TRBV6-1 to TRBJ1-5, with 7 bases aligning to TRBD1. Trimming cost V 4 bases and J 1 base; bases outside gene matches: 13. The germline CDR1 and CDR2 sequences are MNHNS and SASEGT. This CDR3 has 18 residues. The CDR3 spells CASSVGSSRRGSNQPQHF. The CDR3 region has the DNA TGTGCCAGCAGTGTTGGATCCAGCCGCAGGGGGAGCAATCAGCCCCAGCATTTT.

The V and J genes are TRBV7-9 and TRBJ2-5; D is perhaps TRBD1 or TRBD2 (5 bases each). Germline V gives CDR1 SEHNR, CDR2 FQNEAQ (reference sequence). This CDR3 contains 15 residues. V was shortened by 2 bases and J by 4 bases, with 14 bases between the two germline ends. The CDR3 protein is CASSLTGTARETQYF. CDR3 in DNA: TGTGCCAGCAGCTTAACGGGGACGGCTCGAGAGACCCAGTACTTC.

The V gene is TRBV10-2, the J gene TRBJ1-4; TRBD1 aligns across 8 bases. Germline V gene sequence: CDR1 WSHSY, CDR2 SAAADI. Unmatched junction bases numbered 8, after V lost 0 bases and J lost 8 bases. The length of the CDR3 is 16 residues. The chain's CDR3 is CASSESAGTGGEKLFF. In nucleotides, the CDR3 is TGCGCCAGCAGTGAGTCCGCCGGGACAGGTGGCGAAAAACTGTTTTTT.

The chain couples TRBV9 to TRBJ2-5, with 10 bases identical to TRBD2. The germline CDR1 and CDR2 sequences are SGDLS and YYNGEE. CDR3 length: 16 amino acids. J was trimmed by 1 base and V by 4 bases; bases with no gene match: 7. The CDR3 DNA reads as TGTGCCAGCAGCCGTACTAGCGGGGCCTCCCAAGAGACCCAGTACTTC. It translates to CASSRTSGASQETQYF. Drawing the rest from reference TRBV9 and TRBJ2-5, the complete variable domain is DSGVTQTPKHLITATGQRVTLRCSPRSGDLSVYWYQQSLDQGLQFLIQYYNGEERAKGNILERFSAQQFPDLHSELNLSSLELGDSALYFCASSRTSGASQETQYFGPGTRLLVL.

CDR3 nucleotides: TGCGCCACCCCAAGCGGGGTCACCTACGAGCAGTACTTC. The encoded protein is CATPSGVTYEQYF. The chain uses TRBV10-1 and TRBJ2-7; 7 positions match TRBD2. J lost 2 bases, V lost 10 bases, and 8 bases had no gene match. The length of the CDR3 is 13 residues. The germline gives CDR1 WNHNN, CDR2 SYGVQD (reference sequence).

The rearrangement uses TRBV4-1 and TRBJ1-5; D possibly corresponds to TRBD1 (5 bases). Germline CDR1 and CDR2: MGHRA and YSYEKL. V lost 0 bases and J 3 bases, leaving 21 bases between the germline ends. This CDR3 contains 19 residues. CDR3 region: CASSQDLGSAWGFNQPQHF. The CDR3 bases are TGCGCCAGCAGCCAAGATTTGGGGTCGGCGTGGGGGTTCAATCAGCCCCAGCATTTT.

A few counts support this clone. V gene TRBV5-1 combines with J gene TRBJ2-5, with D tentatively TRBD2 (7 bases). The germline gives CDR1 SGHRS, CDR2 YFSETQ. CDR3 length: 14 residues. Trimming shortened V by 8 bases and J by 0 bases, and 14 bases separated the two germline ends. DNA for the CDR3: TGCGCCAGTACTCAAGGGGGGGACCAAGAGACCCAGTACTTC. It specifies CASTQGGDQETQYF.

The genes are TRBV5-1 and TRBJ1-4; possible D gene TRBD1, 6 bases. V was clipped by 1 base and J by 4 bases, with 8 bases between them. Germline V gene data show CDR1 as SGHRS and CDR2 as YFSETQ. The CDR3 spans 14 residues. CDR3 residues: CASSLRGVNEKLFF. In DNA form, the CDR3 reads TGCGCCAGCAGCTTGAGGGGGGTTAATGAAAAACTGTTTTTT. Drawing the rest from reference TRBV5-1 and TRBJ1-4, the complete variable domain is KAGVTQTPRYLIKTRGQQVTLSCSPISGHRSVSWYQQTPGQGLQFLFEYFSETQRNKGNFPGRFSGRQFSNSRSEMNVSTLELGDSALYLCASSLRGVNEKLFFGSGTQLSVL.

The rearrangement links TRBV28 to TRBJ2-5; D unclear. The V end lost 4 bases, the J end lost 7 bases, and 16 bases lay between the germline ends. Germline V gene sequence: CDR1 MDHEN, CDR2 SYDVKM. CDR3 length equals 14 residues. CDR3 residues: CASSSSSRSRTQYF. Here the CDR3 DNA reads TGTGCCAGCAGTTCCTCTAGTCGATCCCGGACCCAGTACTTC.

The chain uses TRBV13 and TRBJ1-2; 9 nucleotides agree with TRBD1. V was pared by 6 bases and J by 0 bases, with 11 bases of the junction left unmatched. CDR3 size: 17 residues. CDR1 PRHDT and CDR2 FYEKMQ come from the germline V gene (reference sequence). Written as DNA, the CDR3 is TGTGCCAGCAGTTCCACCGGGACAGGGTCAGCTAACTATGGCTACACCTTC. This sequence encodes CASSSTGTGSANYGYTF.

The gene calls are TRBV7-2 and TRBJ2-2; D gene ambiguous. The CDR3 covers 12 residues. Deletions cut 6 bases from V and 6 bases from J, with 8 bases between. Germline V gene sequence: CDR1 SGHTA, CDR2 FQGNSA. CDR3 coding DNA: TGTGCCAGCAGTAAGGTTCCCGGGGAGCTGTTTTTT. Its protein is CASSKVPGELFF.

In nucleotides, the CDR3 is TGTGCCAGCTCACCACTTGAGACCCAGTACTTC. Translation: CASSPLETQYF. The rearrangement joins TRBV18 to TRBJ2-5; D is ambiguous. Germline CDR1 and CDR2: KGHSH and LQKENI. The V and J ends lost 1 base and 5 bases respectively, with 2 bases between them. The CDR3 has 11 residues. Supplemented by reference TRBV18 and TRBJ2-5, the full variable domain reads NAGVMQNPRHLVRRRGQEARLRCSPMKGHSHVYWYRQLPEEGLKFMVYLQKENIIDESGMPKERFSAEFPKEGPSILRIQQVVRGDSAAYFCASSPLETQYFGPGTRLLVL.

The chain employs TRBV4-1 and TRBJ2-7; the D gene is possibly TRBD2 (6 bases). V lost 0 bases to trimming and J lost 7 bases, with 16 bases between them. This CDR3 region has 15 residues. Germline-derived CDR1 and CDR2 are MGHRA and YSYEKL. CDR3 protein: CASSQDLGGWGEQYF. The CDR3 DNA reads as TGCGCCAGCAGCCAAGATCTAGGAGGGTGGGGGGAGCAGTACTTC.